The 13 T cell receptor beta chains below come from one sample, sequenced in a study of technical replicates of blood from several donors. Profiling relied on immunoSEQ multiplex PCR, and the TCRdb table lists in-frame clones only, not all of them. Found here are approximately 92,000 clones, 85% to 95% of them singletons; the top ten hold roughly 0.34%. Sequencing was performed on T cells isolated from PBMCs. Every receptor here comes from a human donor in good health.

V gene TRBV28 combines with J gene TRBJ1-2; 9 positions agree with TRBD1. Germline lookup yields CDR1 MDHEN and CDR2 SYDVKM. Losses at the gene ends were 2 bases for V and 6 bases for J; bases not matched to a gene: 7. This CDR3 is 15 amino acids long. CDR3 protein: CASSLTGGAGNGYTF. In nucleotides, the CDR3 is TGTGCCAGCAGTTTAACAGGGGGCGCTGGAAATGGCTACACCTTC.

The rearrangement uses TRBV5-1 and TRBJ1-1, with TRBD1 as a possible D gene (5 bases). Trimming took 1 base from V and 4 from J, leaving 17 bases between them. CDR1 SGHRS and CDR2 YFSETQ come from the germline V gene. The CDR3 runs to 16 residues. As DNA, the CDR3 is TGCGCCAGCAGCTTGCCTCGGACGGAAGGGGTCACTGAAGCTTTCTTT. Protein: CASSLPRTEGVTEAFF.

The CDR3 bases are TGTGCCGCCAAGAAATCGGGGGATGATCAGCCCCAGCATTTT. Protein: CAAKKSGDDQPQHF. The gene calls are TRBV6-6 and TRBJ1-5, with D tentatively TRBD1 (5 bases). CDR1 and CDR2 (germline): MNHNY, SVGAGI (reference sequence). CDR3 size: 14 residues. The V end was cut by 11 bases, the J end by 5 bases, with 19 bases between.

V is TRBV9 and J is TRBJ2-2; tentative D call: TRBD2 (5 bases). The CDR3 length is 15 residues. Between the trimmed V and J ends, which lost 2 bases and 4 bases, there was a span of 12 bases. The germline V gene has CDR1 SGDLS and CDR2 YYNGEE. The DNA for the CDR3 is TGTGCCAGCAGCGTTTACAGAGGAGGCACCGGGGAGCTGTTTTTT. Translating gives CASSVYRGGTGELFF. Variable domain in full (rest from reference TRBV9 and TRBJ2-2): DSGVTQTPKHLITATGQRVTLRCSPRSGDLSVYWYQQSLDQGLQFLIQYYNGEERAKGNILERFSAQQFPDLHSELNLSSLELGDSALYFCASSVYRGGTGELFFGEGSRLTVL.

The chain joins TRBV13 to TRBJ2-2; TRBD2 matches 12 bases. Germline CDR1 PRHDT, CDR2 FYEKMQ (reference sequence). The V gene end was trimmed by 5 bases and the J gene end by 0 bases; junction bases not matched to a gene: 4. The CDR3 sequence is 17 residues long. As DNA, the CDR3 is TGTGCCAGCAGCCCGACTAGCGGGAGCACGAACACCGGGGAGCTGTTTTTT. This codes for CASSPTSGSTNTGELFF.

The chain recombines TRBV19 with TRBJ2-1, with 7 bases lining up with TRBD2. The CDR3 has 13 amino acids. The V and J ends lost 6 bases and 3 bases, in that order; junction bases with no gene match: 2. From germline, CDR1 is LNHDA and CDR2 SQIVND (reference sequence). The CDR3 loop reads CASSRDYYNEQFF. In nucleotides, the CDR3 is TGTGCCAGTAGCCGGGACTACTACAATGAGCAGTTCTTC.

This chain joins TRBV7-2 and TRBJ2-7; maybe TRBD2 (5 bases). This CDR3 comprises 15 residues. Germline V lookup: CDR1 SGHTA, CDR2 FQGNSA. Trimming left V 2 bases short and J 5 bases short, with 16 bases between. This chain's CDR3 is CASSLLRGPSHEQYF. The CDR3 region has the DNA TGTGCCAGCAGCTTACTTCGGGGTCCTTCACACGAGCAGTACTTC.

The chain links TRBV5-1 to TRBJ1-1, with TRBD1 as a possible D gene (6 bases). The CDR3 runs 13 residues. Per germline, CDR1 SGHRS and CDR2 YFSETQ. The germline V and J ends were trimmed by 5 bases and 1 base, with 9 bases remaining between them. DNA for the CDR3: TGCGCCAGCAGACCGGGACAGAACACTGAAGCTTTCTTT. It codes for CASRPGQNTEAFF.

The rearrangement joins TRBV2 to TRBJ2-7; 7 nucleotides agree with TRBD1. The CDR3 consists of 16 residues. Per the germline V gene, CDR1 is SNHLY and CDR2 is FYNNEI. The J segment lost 2 bases and the V segment lost 5 bases, leaving 12 bases of the junction unmatched. As DNA, the CDR3 is TGTGCCAGCAGTCCCAGACAGGGAATGCATCCCTACGAGCAGTACTTC. This encodes CASSPRQGMHPYEQYF.

V gene TRBV10-3 combines with J gene TRBJ1-1; 7 nucleotides agree with TRBD1. CDR1 ENHRY and CDR2 SYGVKD come from the germline V gene. With 6 bases clipped from V and 1 base from J, the junction kept 5 bases outside the gene matches. The CDR3 extends over 14 amino acids. DNA of the CDR3: TGTGCCATCAGGACAGGGTGGGGGAACACTGAAGCTTTCTTT. Protein sequence: CAIRTGWGNTEAFF.

The chain is built from TRBV29-1 and TRBJ2-4; a weak D match, TRBD1 (5 bases). V gave up 4 bases and J gave up 4 bases, with 11 bases separating them. The germline V gene encodes CDR1 SQVTM and CDR2 ANQGSEA. The CDR3 sequence is 13 residues long. CDR3 amino acids: CSVVDSRKNIQYF. CDR3 DNA: TGCAGCGTTGTAGACAGTCGTAAAAACATTCAGTACTTC.

This chain links TRBV7-3 with TRBJ1-2; 8 bases align to TRBD1. CDR3 length: 13 residues. Trimming removed 5 bases from V and 7 bases from J; junction bases left unmatched: 6. Germline V gene sequence: CDR1 SGHTA, CDR2 FQGTGA. CDR3 residues: CASSADRGGGYTF. CDR3 DNA: TGTGCCAGCAGCGCAGACAGGGGCGGTGGCTACACCTTC.

The V call is TRBV7-9, the J call TRBJ2-2; no definite D call. Germline CDR1 SEHNR, CDR2 FQNEAQ (reference sequence). The CDR3 consists of 17 residues. Trimming removed 5 bases at V and 7 bases at J, with 23 bases between. In DNA, the CDR3 is TGTGCCAGCAGCCTATCCGGAGCTCGAGTTCCCCGCGGGGAGCTGTTTTTT. It yields the protein CASSLSGARVPRGELFF.